These 25 T cell receptor beta chains came from one sample sequenced in a study of blood T cell repertoires in COVID-19. Sequencing was performed with immunoSEQ multiplex PCR; in TCRdb, only in-frame clones are kept and a portion is missing. Among about 170,000 clones, around 82% were seen once, and the ten largest hold around 20%. Sequencing was done on a sample of peripheral blood. These receptors came from a woman in her 70s who had recovered from COVID-19.

CDR3 DNA sequence: TGTGCCAGCAGCCTATCCTGGACTAATGAAAAACTGTTTTTT. Residues: CASSLSWTNEKLFF. V gene TRBV28 combines with J gene TRBJ1-4; the D is unclear. The CDR3 totals 14 residues. Between the trimmed V and J ends, which lost 6 bases and 2 bases, there was a span of 10 bases. Germline CDR1 MDHEN, CDR2 SYDVKM.

J is TRBJ2-1 and V is TRBV7-2; D is possibly TRBD2 (6 bases). The CDR3 length is 15 residues. The germline V gene encodes CDR1 SGHTA and CDR2 FQGNSA. Deletions cut 1 base from V and 4 bases from J, with 11 bases between. For the CDR3, the DNA is TGTGCCAGCAGCTTAGGCCTAGCGCCTTACAATGAGCAGTTCTTC. Its translation is CASSLGLAPYNEQFF.

The rearrangement uses TRBV19 and TRBJ1-2; TRBD1 matches at 8 bases. Germline V CDR1 and CDR2: LNHDA, SQIVND (reference sequence). The CDR3 spans 14 residues. V trimming: 4 bases; J trimming: 7 bases; junction bases outside the gene matches: 8. CDR3 protein: CASSTDRGFGGYTF. CDR3 in DNA: TGTGCCAGTAGTACCGACAGGGGTTTTGGTGGCTACACCTTC.

This chain joins TRBV5-1 and TRBJ1-4; D gene ambiguous. Looked up from germline, CDR1 is SGHRS and CDR2 is YFSETQ. Trimming took 0 bases from V and 2 from J, leaving 14 bases between them. CDR3 length: 17 amino acids. CDR3 residues: CASSLGAYRGTNEKLFF. The CDR3 region has the DNA TGCGCCAGCAGCTTGGGGGCCTATCGAGGGACTAATGAAAAACTGTTTTTT.

The chain uses TRBV5-1 and TRBJ2-5; 13 nucleotides line up with TRBD2. Germline assignment: CDR1 SGHRS and CDR2 YFSETQ. The CDR3 has 15 amino acids. Trimming took 4 bases from V and 5 from J; bases not matched to a gene: 5. In nucleotides, the CDR3 is TGCGCCAGCAGCGAGGGACTAGCGGGGCTGGAGACCCAGTACTTC. Its translation is CASSEGLAGLETQYF.

V and J are TRBV7-2 and TRBJ2-7; 11 bases align to TRBD2. V shed 2 bases and J 3 bases; nucleotides not matched to a gene: 15. The length of the CDR3 is 19 residues. Germline V lookup: CDR1 SGHTA, CDR2 FQGNSA. The CDR3 reads CASSLPRVSGRGSRYEQYF. As DNA, the CDR3 is TGTGCCAGCAGCTTACCCCGAGTTAGCGGGAGGGGGTCCCGCTACGAGCAGTACTTC.

Worth noting for this clone: This CDR3 is also generated by other DNA sequences in the sample. V and J are TRBV7-9 and TRBJ1-5; no definite D call. The CDR3 spans 13 residues. V shed 8 bases and J shed 5 bases, with 13 bases lying between them. Germline V gives CDR1 SEHNR, CDR2 FQNEAQ (reference sequence). The CDR3 loop is CASRAGEYQPQHF. CDR3 sequence (DNA): TGTGCCAGCCGCGCCGGAGAATATCAGCCCCAGCATTTT.

V is TRBV6-5 and J is TRBJ2-5; weak D call: TRBD2 (5 bases). V shed 5 bases and J shed 7 bases, with 20 bases lying between them. CDR1 MNHEY and CDR2 SVGAGI come from the germline V gene. This CDR3 has 15 amino acids. CDR3 coding DNA: TGTGCCAGCAGTCCCCGCGGGCTCGAGGGTGGGACCCAGTACTTC. Translating gives CASSPRGLEGGTQYF.

The chain uses TRBV10-3 and TRBJ2-5, with 10 bases identical to TRBD2. Losses at the gene ends were 6 bases for V and 7 bases for J; bases not matched to a gene: 11. The V gene's germline CDR1 is ENHRY and CDR2 SYGVKD. The CDR3 loop spans 15 amino acids. The CDR3 is CAISPGLERGGTQYF. The CDR3 DNA is TGTGCCATCAGCCCAGGACTCGAGCGGGGGGGGACCCAGTACTTC.

The gene calls are TRBV19 and TRBJ1-2, with D possibly matching TRBD1 (6 bases). The CDR3 has 15 residues. Deletions cut 7 bases from V and 5 bases from J, with 20 bases between. Germline V gene sequence: CDR1 LNHDA, CDR2 SQIVND (reference sequence). The DNA of the CDR3 is TGTGCCAGTACCATCACGACAGGCGGGGGGTATGGCTACACCTTC. Translating it yields CASTITTGGGYGYTF.

This rearrangement joins TRBV5-1 to TRBJ1-6; 12 positions match TRBD1. This CDR3 comprises 17 residues. Unmatched junction bases numbered 6, after V lost 0 bases and J lost 8 bases. CDR1 is SGHRS and CDR2 is YFSETQ in the germline V gene. The CDR3 region has the DNA TGCGCCAGCAGCTTGGCACCGGGACAGGGGGCGGATTCACCCCTCCACTTT. Residues: CASSLAPGQGADSPLHF.

The V gene is TRBV28, the J gene TRBJ2-7, with 10 positions matching TRBD1. This CDR3 is built from 13 residues. The trim removed 6 bases at V and 2 bases at J, leaving 1 base unmatched. Germline CDR1 reads MDHEN; CDR2 reads SYDVKM. The CDR3 DNA sequence: TGTGCCAGCAGAGGACAGGGGGCCTACGAGCAGTACTTC. It translates to CASRGQGAYEQYF.

The chain uses TRBV12-5 and TRBJ2-7; 11 bases line up with TRBD1. Losses at the gene ends were 6 bases for V and 5 bases for J; bases not matched to a gene: 6. The CDR3 totals 14 residues. Germline V gene sequence: CDR1 LGHNT, CDR2 FRNRAP. CDR3 residues: CASGPWGQGDEQYF. The CDR3 nucleotides are TGTGCTAGTGGCCCCTGGGGACAGGGGGACGAGCAGTACTTC.

This clone appeared a single time. The chain's CDR3 is CASSRARQGNSPLHF. CDR3 nucleotide sequence: TGTGCCAGCTCCCGGGCCCGACAGGGTAATTCACCCCTCCACTTT. The chain carries TRBV18 and TRBJ1-6; 7 bases are a match to TRBD1. Trimming cost V 6 bases and J 6 bases; bases outside gene matches: 8. This CDR3 region has 15 residues. Germline loops: CDR1 KGHSH, CDR2 LQKENI.

This clone turned up a few times. V is TRBV5-4 and J is TRBJ2-1, with D possibly being TRBD2 (5 bases). In germline, CDR1 is SGHNT, CDR2 YYREEE (reference sequence). Deletions cut 4 bases from V and 0 bases from J, with 5 bases between. This CDR3 comprises 13 residues. The CDR3 nucleotides are TGTGCCAGCAGCGGGAGCTCCTACAATGAGCAGTTCTTC. It specifies CASSGSSYNEQFF.

The CDR3 protein is CASSPQGGVEKLFF. In DNA form, the CDR3 reads TGCGCCAGCAGCCCCCAGGGAGGGGTTGAAAAACTGTTTTTT. V is TRBV5-1 and J is TRBJ1-4; perhaps TRBD1 as D (5 bases). The germline V gene has CDR1 SGHRS and CDR2 YFSETQ. The CDR3 length is 14 residues. Trimming cost V 4 bases and J 7 bases, with 14 bases left between them.

The CDR3 DNA sequence: TGTGCCAGCAGCTACCGGGACAACAATGAGCAGTTCTTC. It yields the protein CASSYRDNNEQFF. The chain employs TRBV7-2 and TRBJ2-1; weak D call: TRBD1 (6 bases). The V end was cut by 4 bases, the J end by 5 bases, with 9 bases between. Per germline, CDR1 SGHTA and CDR2 FQGNSA. This CDR3 spans 13 amino acids.

The V call is TRBV6-1, the J call TRBJ1-4; D is possibly TRBD1 (5 bases). CDR3 size: 14 residues. Germline CDR1 and CDR2: MNHNS and SASEGT. The ends were cut back, 3 bases at V and 7 bases at J, with 12 bases in the middle. The DNA of the CDR3 is TGTGCCAGCAGTGAGGGGCGAGGTTTTGAAAAACTGTTTTTT. Its translation: CASSEGRGFEKLFF.

J is TRBJ2-5 and V is TRBV7-3; D is undetermined. The CDR3 contains 13 residues. Trimming cost V 5 bases and J 0 bases, with 7 bases left between them. Germline CDR1 is SGHTA and CDR2 is FQGTGA. In DNA, the CDR3 is TGTGCCAGCAGCGTTTTAAACCAAGAGACCCAGTACTTC. It is translated as CASSVLNQETQYF.

The chain couples TRBV2 to TRBJ1-2; D is possibly TRBD1 (5 bases). Between the trimmed V and J ends, which lost 3 bases and 8 bases, there was a span of 10 bases. This CDR3 comprises 12 residues. Germline V CDR1 and CDR2: SNHLY, FYNNEI. CDR3 nucleotide sequence: TGTGCCAGCAGTGATACGGGGGTCGGCTACACCTTC. This codes for CASSDTGVGYTF. Together with reference TRBV2 and TRBJ1-2, the CDR3 gives the full variable domain: EPEVTQTPSHQVTQMGQEVILRCVPISNHLYFYWYRQILGQKVEFLVSFYNNEISEKSEIFDDQFSVERPDGSNFTLKIRSTKLEDSAMYFCASSDTGVGYTFGSGTRLTVV.

The chain has TRBV28 and TRBJ1-4; a weak D match, TRBD1 (5 bases). This CDR3 is 12 amino acids long. CDR1 MDHEN and CDR2 SYDVKM come from the germline V gene. The CDR3 sequence: CGSGGSREKLFF. The DNA of the CDR3 is TGTGGCTCGGGGGGTTCTCGCGAAAAACTGTTTTTT.

This clone was seen a handful of times. This rearrangement joins TRBV9 to TRBJ2-1; D may be TRBD1 (6 bases). The V gene lost 0 bases and the J gene lost 2 bases, with 9 bases spanning the gap. Germline CDR1 reads SGDLS; CDR2 reads YYNGEE. CDR3 length equals 15 residues. CDR3 in DNA: TGTGCCAGCAGCGTAGGGCAGGGGCCCTACAATGAGCAGTTCTTC. Translation: CASSVGQGPYNEQFF.

V gene TRBV7-3 combines with J gene TRBJ2-5; D unclear. Looked up from germline, CDR1 is SGHTA and CDR2 is FQGTGA. The CDR3 is 13 residues long. The V end was cut by 1 base, the J end by 1 base, with 4 bases between. For the CDR3, the DNA is TGTGCCAGCAGCTTAAGCGCCCAAGAGACCCAGTACTTC. Translating gives CASSLSAQETQYF.

The CDR3: CASSLFQGAAYEQYF. The CDR3 coding sequence is TGCGCCAGCAGCTTGTTCCAGGGGGCAGCCTACGAGCAGTACTTC. The chain uses TRBV5-1 and TRBJ2-7; 8 bases map to TRBD1. Per germline, CDR1 SGHRS and CDR2 YFSETQ. V was clipped by 1 base and J by 2 bases; unmatched bases: 5. The CDR3 spans 15 residues.

This chain joins TRBV18 and TRBJ2-5; possible D gene TRBD2, 6 bases. The CDR3 is 15 residues long. Germline V gene data show CDR1 as KGHSH and CDR2 as LQKENI. V gave up 2 bases and J gave up 5 bases, with 15 bases separating them. CDR3 residues: CASSPNQGRGETQYF. The CDR3 DNA is TGTGCCAGCTCACCAAATCAGGGTCGGGGGGAGACCCAGTACTTC. Supplemented by reference TRBV18 and TRBJ2-5, the full variable domain reads NAGVMQNPRHLVRRRGQEARLRCSPMKGHSHVYWYRQLPEEGLKFMVYLQKENIIDESGMPKERFSAEFPKEGPSILRIQQVVRGDSAAYFCASSPNQGRGETQYFGPGTRLLVL.